Listed below are T cell receptor beta chains from one sample, sequenced in a study of PD-L1 blockade in urothelial cancer. Produced via immunoSEQ multiplex PCR; TCRdb's table is partial and in-frame only. The table lists about 45,000 clones, approximately 89% of them singletons, with 3.9% in the top ten. The sample consisted of PBMCs, taken around atezolizumab (anti-PD-L1) treatment. These receptors were taken from a man older than 75 with urothelial cancer. Each CDR3 is given with its conserved first and last residue. Each record gives: V gene, J gene, D gene, clone size, CDR3 DNA, CDR3 protein. D genes are given only for firm matches. Size is omitted from some rows. Given values are once, few, many or a class for expanded clones.

>TRBV7-9|TRBJ1-3|-|-
TGTGCCAGTGAAGGCCAGGGGCTCCTCTCTGGAAACACCATATATTTT
CASEGQGLLSGNTIYF
>TRBV27|TRBJ2-6|TRBD2|-
TGTGCCGCTCTACTAGCGGGAGGATTGTCTGGGGCCAACGTCCTGACTTTC
CAALLAGGLSGANVLTF
>TRBV7-2|TRBJ2-3|-|once
TGTGCCAGCAGCCCCGTGGGCAGACCGCCTAGCACAGATACGCAGTATTTT
CASSPVGRPPSTDTQYF
>TRBV5-1|TRBJ2-5|TRBD2|-
TGCGCCAGCAGCTTAGTTGGAGGACTAGCGGGAGGGCTACAAGAGACCCAGTACTTC
CASSLVGGLAGGLQETQYF
>TRBV6-1|TRBJ1-2|TRBD1|-
TGTGCCAGCAGGTACAGGGGGCAAAACTATGGCTACACCTTC
CASRYRGQNYGYTF
>TRBV29-1|TRBJ2-2|TRBD1|-
TGCAGCGGGGACAGGGCCGGGGAGCTGTTTTTT
CSGDRAGELFF
>TRBV28|TRBJ1-2|TRBD1|-
TGTGCCAGCAGTCCCGGACAGGGGGCAAACTATGGCTACACCTTC
CASSPGQGANYGYTF
>TRBV5-1|TRBJ2-1|TRBD2|-
TGCGCCAGCAGCTGGACTAGAGGCAATGAGCAGTTCTTC
CASSWTRGNEQFF
>TRBV5-6|TRBJ2-4|-|-
TGTGCCAGCAGCTGGAGACCCGAGGACATTCAGTACTTC
CASSWRPEDIQYF
>TRBV11-3|TRBJ2-7|TRBD1|-
TGTGCCAGCAGCGAGGACAGGGACGACGAGCAGTACTTC
CASSEDRDDEQYF
>TRBV19|TRBJ1-4|TRBD1|-
TGTGCCAGTAGTATTTTAGGGGGCGATGAAAAACTGTTTTTT
CASSILGGDEKLFF
>TRBV27|TRBJ2-5|-|-
-
CASSTSTSGINLETQYF
>TRBV2|TRBJ2-5|-|-
TGTGCCAGCAGTGGGGGGCGAGGTGAGACCCAGTACTTC
CASSGGRGETQYF
>TRBV29-1|TRBJ2-1|TRBD1|few
TGCAGCGTTGAATTGGGACAGGGATTGAATGAGCAGTTCTTC
CSVELGQGLNEQFF
>TRBV2|TRBJ1-1|TRBD1|few
TGTGCCAGCAGACCGCCGGGACAGACATTTGAAGCTTTCTTT
CASRPPGQTFEAFF
>TRBV4-1|TRBJ2-2|TRBD2|-
TGCGCCAGCGCGAAGCTAGCGGGAGTGAGCACCGGGGAGCTGTTTTTT
CASAKLAGVSTGELFF
>TRBV30|TRBJ2-5|TRBD2|few
TGTGCCTGGAGTTCGGGAGGGCCCTTGGGAGAGACCCAGTACTTC
CAWSSGGPLGETQYF
>TRBV7-2|TRBJ2-5|TRBD2|-
TGTGCCAGCAGACTAGCGGGAGGGGAGACCCAGTACTTC
CASRLAGGETQYF
>TRBV27|TRBJ2-2|TRBD1|once
TGTGCCAGCAGCATTAGAGGACAGGGAATAAACACCGGGGAGCTGTTTTTT
CASSIRGQGINTGELFF
>TRBV12-5|TRBJ2-1|-|-
TGTGCTAGTGGTTTGGCTTCATCCAGGGGCTCCTACAATGAGCAGTTCTTC
CASGLASSRGSYNEQFF
>TRBV11-2|TRBJ2-1|-|-
TGTGCCAGCAGCTCCCCGGGGGTTTTCTCGTTCTTC
CASSSPGVFSFF
>TRBV7-9|TRBJ1-2|-|-
TGTGCCAGCAGCTTTGGTTCGCAGGGTCGGGACTATGGCTACACCTTC
CASSFGSQGRDYGYTF
>TRBV28|TRBJ2-7|-|-
TGTGCCAGCAGTTTAAACCCCGGGTACGAGCAGTACTTC
CASSLNPGYEQYF
>TRBV29-1|TRBJ2-1|TRBD1|-
TGCAGCGTTGGGGACAGGGGATCGACGGGGGAGCAGTTCTTC
CSVGDRGSTGEQFF
>TRBV7-6|TRBJ2-5|-|once
TGTGCCAGCAGCTCAATGAACAAAGGGGGGGTGGAGACCCAGTACTTC
CASSSMNKGGVETQYF
>TRBV7-2|TRBJ2-7|TRBD1|once
TGTGCCAGCAGCTGGGACAGGGGATACGAGCAGTACTTC
CASSWDRGYEQYF
>TRBV4-1|TRBJ2-5|-|-
TGCGCCAGCAGCGTCGCGCCCTCGTCTTCAGAGACCCAGTACTTC
CASSVAPSSSETQYF
>TRBV11-3|TRBJ1-1|-|-
TGTGCCAGCAGCCCCCCCCCACGGGCTTTCTTT
CASSPPPRAFF
>TRBV4-1|TRBJ2-7|TRBD2|-
TGCGCCAGCAGCCAAGATAAAGGGACTAGCAGTATCGAGCAGTACTTC
CASSQDKGTSSIEQYF
>TRBV7-9|TRBJ1-1|-|once
TGTGCCGGGGGGGGGAACACTGAAGCTTTCTTT
CAGGGNTEAFF
>TRBV4-1|TRBJ2-1|TRBD2|once
TGCGCCAGCAGCCAAGTCCCCGGGACTAGCGGGAGGGAGGGTGAGCAGTTCTTC
CASSQVPGTSGREGEQFF
>TRBV4-1|TRBJ2-7|TRBD1|-
TGCGCCAGCAGCCGGCCAGGACAGGGTAGCGACGAGCAGTACTTC
CASSRPGQGSDEQYF
>TRBV7-2|TRBJ2-3|TRBD2|-
TGTGCCAGCAGGGGGGGGACTAGCGGGCGGACAGATACGCAGTATTTT
CASRGGTSGRTDTQYF
>TRBV6-6|TRBJ1-5|-|-
TGTGCCAGCAGTATTACAGGGAGAGGAAGCAATCAGCCCCAGCATTTT
CASSITGRGSNQPQHF
>TRBV4-1|TRBJ2-7|-|-
TGCGCCAGCAGCCTGGGTGATCAGGGGAGCTACCCCTACGAGCAGTACTTC
CASSLGDQGSYPYEQYF
>TRBV19|TRBJ2-5|-|-
TGTGCCAGTAGTATGGCGGGGTGGCAAGAGACCCAGTACTTC
CASSMAGWQETQYF
>TRBV27|TRBJ1-1|-|-
TGTGCCAGCAGTAAACAGCGGACAGCTATGAACACTGAAGCTTTCTTT
CASSKQRTAMNTEAFF
>TRBV7-2|TRBJ1-5|-|-
TGTGCCAGCAGCTTAGGGTCAGGGATCGGTCAGCCCCAGCATTTT
CASSLGSGIGQPQHF
>TRBV6-1|TRBJ2-7|-|once
TGTGCCAGCCTAGACGTGGGGGGTTCTGGCGAGCAGTACTTC
CASLDVGGSGEQYF
>TRBV6-5|TRBJ2-2|-|-
TGTGCCAGCAGCCTAGCGAGAGCCACCGGGGAGCTGTTTTTT
CASSLARATGELFF
>TRBV6-5|TRBJ2-7|-|-
TGTGCCAGCTCGACCAAAGGGGAGGACGAGCAGTACTTC
CASSTKGEDEQYF
>TRBV10-3|TRBJ2-2|-|-
TGTGCCATCAGAGACCACAGGGTAAACACCGGGGAGCTGTTTTTT
CAIRDHRVNTGELFF
>TRBV7-2|TRBJ2-5|TRBD1|-
TGTGCCAGCAGCATCCGGGACAGGGGTCAGACCCAGTACTTC
CASSIRDRGQTQYF
>TRBV7-9|TRBJ1-2|-|-
TGTGCCAGCAGCTTAAAGAGCGGGACTCAGTATGGCTACACCTTC
CASSLKSGTQYGYTF
>TRBV6-1|TRBJ1-2|-|-
TGTGCCAGCAGTGAAGCCGAGTTCGCCCCCTATGGCTACACCTTC
CASSEAEFAPYGYTF
>TRBV5-1|TRBJ2-7|TRBD1|-
TGCGCCAGCAGCCCGCAGGACAGGGTAGGCGAGCAGTACTTC
CASSPQDRVGEQYF
>TRBV28|TRBJ1-2|-|-
TGTGCCAGCAGTGACTCTGCCTATGGCTACACCTTC
CASSDSAYGYTF
>TRBV29-1|TRBJ2-1|TRBD1|-
TGCAGCGTTGAAGTTCTGGGACAGGGGGCGTTTGAGCAGTTCTTC
CSVEVLGQGAFEQFF
>TRBV30|TRBJ1-5|-|-
TGTGCCTGGAGTCGGGGGGATTATCAGCCCCAGCATTTT
CAWSRGDYQPQHF
>TRBV25-1|TRBJ2-2|TRBD1|once
TGTGCCGGCAGCGACACCCTTGGGACAGGGGGGACCGGGGAGCTGTTTTTT
CAGSDTLGTGGTGELFF
>TRBV11-2|TRBJ2-6|TRBD1|-
TGTGCCAGCAGGCGGCCGGGACAGTCAAGCTCTGGGGCCAACGTCCTGACTTTC
CASRRPGQSSSGANVLTF
>TRBV5-1|TRBJ2-7|TRBD1|-
TGCGCCAGCAGCTTGAGTTTCGGGACAGGGGGCGAGCAGTACTTC
CASSLSFGTGGEQYF
>TRBV5-4|TRBJ2-3|-|-
TGTGCCAGCAGCTTGAGCGGCTCCAGCACAGATACGCAGTATTTT
CASSLSGSSTDTQYF